One and the same sample provided the 26 T cell receptor beta chains below, sequenced in a study of T cell responses to AZD1222 COVID-19 vaccine. Data came from immunoSEQ multiplex PCR; TCRdb stores just in-frame clones and leaves some out. Of approximately 150,000 clones listed, more than 85% are singletons. The sample here was peripheral blood, taken 28 days after the second AZD1222 dose. Receptors originate from an adult who received the AZD1222 COVID-19 vaccine.

This rearrangement joins TRBV18 to TRBJ2-7, with 9 nucleotides matching TRBD1. The ends lost 6 bases at V and 1 base at J; junction bases unmatched: 7. Germline V gene lookup returns CDR1 KGHSH and CDR2 LQKENI. The CDR3 runs to 15 residues. The CDR3 sequence: CASSPGTGLSYEQYF. The CDR3 DNA reads TGTGCCAGCTCCCCTGGGACAGGGCTTTCCTACGAGCAGTACTTC.

This clone was found a few times. V usage is TRBV5-1 and J usage is TRBJ2-5, with 7 bases identical to TRBD1. Germline loops: CDR1 SGHRS, CDR2 YFSETQ. The V segment lost 2 bases and the J segment 5 bases; nucleotides outside the gene matches: 12. This CDR3 is 16 amino acids long. The DNA of the CDR3 is TGCGCCAGCAGCTTTGCCCGCGGACAGGATGGGGAGACCCAGTACTTC. This sequence encodes CASSFARGQDGETQYF.

The V gene is TRBV10-3, the J gene TRBJ1-2; no clear D gene. V was pared by 3 bases and J by 1 base, with 12 bases between. There are 15 residues in the CDR3. Germline V gene data show CDR1 as ENHRY and CDR2 as SYGVKD. CDR3: CAISDPGEYNYGYTF. The CDR3 DNA reads TGTGCCATCAGTGACCCGGGAGAGTATAACTATGGCTACACCTTC.

This clone occurred once. J is TRBJ1-4 and V is TRBV5-1; a possible D gene is TRBD1 (6 bases). Germline CDR1 is SGHRS and CDR2 is YFSETQ. The CDR3 runs 13 residues. V was clipped by 4 bases and J by 6 bases, with 10 bases between them. In DNA form, the CDR3 reads TGCGCCAGCAGCAAACAGGGTGATGAAAAACTGTTTTTT. Its translation is CASSKQGDEKLFF.

This clone appeared once. The chain joins TRBV7-4 to TRBJ2-2; TRBD1 matches at 10 bases. The CDR3 has 16 amino acids. J gave up 6 bases and V 3 bases, and 7 bases lay outside the gene matches. Germline values: CDR1 SGHVT, CDR2 SQSDAQ. CDR3 sequence: CASSLGQGSSAGELFF. CDR3 in DNA: TGTGCCAGCAGCTTGGGACAGGGGTCCTCGGCCGGGGAGCTGTTTTTT.

The V call is TRBV28, the J call TRBJ2-7; 7 nucleotides match TRBD2. CDR3 length: 13 amino acids. V dropped 6 bases and J dropped 4; count of bases not matched to a gene: 6. Germline V gene lookup returns CDR1 MDHEN and CDR2 SYDVKM. CDR3 protein: CASRGGREYEQYF. CDR3 DNA: TGTGCCAGCAGGGGCGGGAGAGAGTACGAGCAGTACTTC.

The CDR3 is CASSLSRATGELFF. The CDR3 nucleotides are TGTGCCAGCAGTTTATCGCGGGCTACCGGGGAGCTGTTTTTT. This chain connects TRBV27 to TRBJ2-2; possibly TRBD2 for D (5 bases). Germline V CDR1 and CDR2: MNHEY, SMNVEV (reference sequence). CDR3 length equals 14 residues. V was cut by 0 bases and J by 5 bases, with 7 bases left in between.

This clone was detected only once. The chain has TRBV3-1 (or the pseudogene TRBV3-2) and TRBJ2-5, with a weak D call TRBD2 (6 bases). V was pared by 1 base and J by 4 bases, with 10 bases between. Germline V gives CDR1 LGHDT, CDR2 YNNKEL (reference sequence). CDR3 length: 14 amino acids. For the CDR3, the DNA is TGTGCCAGCAGCCAAGGGGTGGGAGGAGAGACCCAGTACTTC. Protein product: CASSQGVGGETQYF.

The chain employs TRBV6-2 or TRBV6-3 and TRBJ2-3, with TRBD1 matching 8 bases. V trimming: 0 bases; J trimming: 7 bases; junction bases outside the gene matches: 9. Germline V gene data show CDR1 as MNHEY and CDR2 as SVGEGT. The CDR3 spans 16 residues. This chain's CDR3 is CASSYSPRQGRNTQYF. For the CDR3, the DNA is TGTGCCAGCAGTTACTCCCCACGACAGGGGAGAAATACGCAGTATTTT.

This clone came up once. This chain uses TRBV5-4 with TRBJ1-6; D is possibly TRBD1 (5 bases). V was pared by 9 bases and J by 10 bases, with 14 bases between. Germline loops: CDR1 SGHNT, CDR2 YYREEE (reference sequence). The CDR3 loop spans 12 amino acids. As DNA, the CDR3 is TGTGCCAAGGGACGGGGGGACTCACCCCTCCACTTT. Its translation is CAKGRGDSPLHF.

This sequence joins TRBV10-3 and TRBJ2-1; 9 bases map to TRBD2. The germline gives CDR1 ENHRY, CDR2 SYGVKD. The CDR3 totals 17 residues. Germline trimming cut 0 bases from V and 9 bases from J; bases unmatched to any gene: 12. CDR3 amino acids: CAISESTASGDRGEQFF. CDR3 nucleotide sequence: TGTGCCATCAGTGAGTCGACGGCTAGCGGGGATAGGGGTGAGCAGTTCTTC.

J is TRBJ2-7 and V is TRBV7-2; 10 nucleotides agree with TRBD2. V shed 5 bases and J 2 bases; nucleotides not matched to a gene: 6. Germline lookup yields CDR1 SGHTA and CDR2 FQGNSA. The CDR3 is 15 residues long. The CDR3 here is CASSVLAGGPYEQYF. DNA of the CDR3: TGTGCCAGCAGCGTTTTAGCGGGAGGTCCCTACGAGCAGTACTTC.

Only one count was recorded for this clone. The chain employs TRBV2 and TRBJ1-1; 7 bases are a match to TRBD1. Germline V CDR1 and CDR2: SNHLY, FYNNEI. With V trimmed by 4 bases and J by 1 base, 3 bases remained unmatched. The CDR3 extends over 14 amino acids. The CDR3 nucleotides are TGTGCCAGCAGTGGACAGGGAGGGAACACTGAAGCTTTCTTT. The encoded protein is CASSGQGGNTEAFF. The entire variable domain, with the rest obtained from reference TRBV2 and TRBJ1-1, is as follows: EPEVTQTPSHQVTQMGQEVILRCVPISNHLYFYWYRQILGQKVEFLVSFYNNEISEKSEIFDDQFSVERPDGSNFTLKIRSTKLEDSAMYFCASSGQGGNTEAFFGQGTRLTVV.

V is TRBV28 and J is TRBJ1-1, with D perhaps matching TRBD1 (5 bases). Germline V CDR1 and CDR2: MDHEN, SYDVKM. This CDR3 has 15 amino acids. V was clipped by 4 bases and J by 0 bases, with 12 bases between them. Here the CDR3 DNA reads TGTGCCAGCAGTTCAGGACAACGGGTGAACACTGAAGCTTTCTTT. Encoded protein: CASSSGQRVNTEAFF.

This clone is a singleton in its sample. The chain recombines TRBV27 with TRBJ2-1; no firm D call. Germline V CDR1 and CDR2: MNHEY, SMNVEV (reference sequence). The CDR3 loop spans 14 amino acids. The V end was cut by 0 bases, the J end by 7 bases, with 10 bases between. CDR3 coding DNA: TGTGCCAGCAGTTTATCGATAGGGTGGAATGAGCAGTTCTTC. It codes for CASSLSIGWNEQFF.

The chain joins TRBV24-1 to TRBJ2-5; perhaps TRBD2 as D (8 bases). Germline loops: CDR1 KGHDR, CDR2 SFDVKD. There are 14 residues in the CDR3. V was clipped by 6 bases and J by 2 bases, with 12 bases between them. The CDR3 bases are TGTGCCACCAGTCGGGAGGGACAGCAAGAGACCCAGTACTTC. It encodes CATSREGQQETQYF.

The V gene is TRBV5-6, the J gene TRBJ1-6; D is uncertain. Trimming cost V 4 bases and J 7 bases, with 12 bases left between them. The CDR3 covers 14 residues. Germline V gene sequence: CDR1 SGHDT, CDR2 YYEEEE. For the CDR3, the DNA is TGTGCCAGCAGCCAGGACCGAGGAAATTCACCCCTCCACTTT. It yields the protein CASSQDRGNSPLHF. Complete variable domain (other parts from reference TRBV5-6 and TRBJ1-6): DAGVTQSPTHLIKTRGQQVTLRCSPKSGHDTVSWYQQALGQGPQFIFQYYEEEERQRGNFPDRFSGHQFPNYSSELNVNALLLGDSALYLCASSQDRGNSPLHFGNGTRLTVT.

The chain uses TRBV2 and TRBJ2-7; 7 bases align to TRBD2. V lost 11 bases, J lost 0 bases, and 4 bases stayed unmatched. The germline gives CDR1 SNHLY, CDR2 FYNNEI. The CDR3 length is 12 residues. As DNA, the CDR3 is TGTGCCGTAGCTAGCGGCTCCTACGAGCAGTACTTC. It specifies CAVASGSYEQYF.

CDR3 in amino acids: CSVAALSGDTQYF. In DNA form, the CDR3 reads TGCAGCGTTGCGGCGCTTAGTGGAGATACGCAGTATTTT. The chain joins TRBV29-1 to TRBJ2-3; D ambiguous. The CDR3 totals 13 residues. CDR1 SQVTM and CDR2 ANQGSEA come from the germline V gene. V was pared by 4 bases and J by 5 bases, with 13 bases between.

J is TRBJ2-5 and V is TRBV5-6; 10 bases agree with TRBD2. Trimming at V came to 4 bases and at J to 5 bases, leaving 11 bases not matched to a gene. This CDR3 spans 16 amino acids. Germline CDR1 SGHDT, CDR2 YYEEEE. CDR3 DNA: TGTGCCAGCAGCCTGCGACTAGCGGGCGGGGGGGAGACCCAGTACTTC. Its protein product is CASSLRLAGGGETQYF.

This clone was observed once. This chain links TRBV2 with TRBJ1-2; TRBD1 is a possible D gene (6 bases). Trimming shortened V by 11 bases and J by 2 bases, and 15 bases separated the two germline ends. CDR3 length: 13 residues. CDR1 and CDR2 from the germline V gene are SNHLY and FYNNEI. CDR3 coding DNA: TGTGCCTCCCGGGACACCCGGAACTATGGCTACACCTTC. Translated, it gives CASRDTRNYGYTF.

This clone was counted a single time. The rearrangement joins TRBV7-6 to TRBJ1-1; D is ambiguous. The V end was cut by 6 bases, the J end by 0 bases, with 8 bases between. The CDR3 is 13 residues long. Germline CDR1 is SGHVS and CDR2 is FNYEAQ. This CDR3 reads CASSQDLNTEAFF. CDR3 nucleotide sequence: TGTGCCAGCAGTCAGGACCTGAACACTGAAGCTTTCTTT. Variable domain in full (rest from reference TRBV7-6 and TRBJ1-1): GAGVSQSPRYKVTKRGQDVALRCDPISGHVSLYWYRQALGQGPEFLTYFNYEAQQDKSGLPNDRFSAERPEGSISTLTIQRTEQRDSAMYRCASSQDLNTEAFFGQGTRLTVV.

In this sample, this clone turned up a few times. V is TRBV5-1 and J is TRBJ2-5; maybe TRBD2 (5 bases). CDR1 and CDR2 (germline): SGHRS, YFSETQ. Trimming removed 5 bases from V and 6 bases from J, with 8 bases in between. The length of the CDR3 is 11 residues. The chain's CDR3 is CASRGDQTQYF. The CDR3 DNA follows: TGCGCCAGCAGGGGAGACCAGACCCAGTACTTC. The variable domain in full, completed from reference TRBV5-1 and TRBJ2-5, reads KAGVTQTPRYLIKTRGQQVTLSCSPISGHRSVSWYQQTPGQGLQFLFEYFSETQRNKGNFPGRFSGRQFSNSRSEMNVSTLELGDSALYLCASRGDQTQYFGPGTRLLVL.

The rearrangement links TRBV5-4 to TRBJ2-7, with D tentatively TRBD2 (6 bases). V was shortened by 2 bases and J by 6 bases, with 12 bases between the two germline ends. The CDR3 consists of 13 residues. Germline-derived CDR1 and CDR2 are SGHNT and YYREEE (reference sequence). CDR3 nucleotide sequence: TGTGCCAGCAGCTTTGGCGGGGCCGTCGAGCAGTACTTC. Its protein product is CASSFGGAVEQYF.

This chain links TRBV5-1 with TRBJ1-2, with TRBD1 identical over 9 bases. The V segment lost 2 bases and the J segment 4 bases; nucleotides outside the gene matches: 12. Germline CDR1 reads SGHRS; CDR2 reads YFSETQ. The CDR3 consists of 17 residues. CDR3 residues: CASSFIRTGGAGYGYTF. As DNA, the CDR3 is TGCGCCAGCAGCTTTATCCGAACAGGGGGCGCGGGCTATGGCTACACCTTC.

V gene TRBV30 combines with J gene TRBJ2-7, with D unresolved. This CDR3 spans 11 amino acids. Trimming took off 2 bases at V and 2 bases at J, with 4 bases between the two ends. Germline CDR1 reads GTSNPN; CDR2 reads SVGIG (reference sequence). The chain's CDR3 is CAWSNTYEQYF. The CDR3 DNA follows: TGTGCCTGGAGTAACACCTACGAGCAGTACTTC.